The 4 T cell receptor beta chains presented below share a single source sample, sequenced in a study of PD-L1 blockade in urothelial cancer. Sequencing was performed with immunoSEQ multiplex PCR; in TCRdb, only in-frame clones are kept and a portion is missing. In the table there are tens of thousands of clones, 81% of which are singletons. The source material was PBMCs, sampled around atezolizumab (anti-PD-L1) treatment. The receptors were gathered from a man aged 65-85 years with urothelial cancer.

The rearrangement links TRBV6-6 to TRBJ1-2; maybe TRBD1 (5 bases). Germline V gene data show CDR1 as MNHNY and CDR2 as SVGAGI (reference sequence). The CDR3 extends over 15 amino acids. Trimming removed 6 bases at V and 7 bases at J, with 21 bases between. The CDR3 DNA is TGTGCCAGCAGAATATCGGGCGGGGACCCCGCTGGCTACACCTTC. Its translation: CASRISGGDPAGYTF.

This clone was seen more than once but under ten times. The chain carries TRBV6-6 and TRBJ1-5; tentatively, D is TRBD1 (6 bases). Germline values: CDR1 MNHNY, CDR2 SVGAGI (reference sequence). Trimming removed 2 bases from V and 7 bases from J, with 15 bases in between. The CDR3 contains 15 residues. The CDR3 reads CASSYPDRTGQPQHF. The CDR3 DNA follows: TGTGCCAGCAGTTACCCTGACAGGACGGGCCAGCCCCAGCATTTT.

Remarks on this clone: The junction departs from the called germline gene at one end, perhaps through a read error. The CDR3 region has the DNA TGTGCCAGCAGCCGAGACATAACAATGGGCTACGGGCAGTACTTC. Residues: CASSRDITMGYGQYF. The chain uses TRBV7-6 and TRBJ2-7, with no clear D. The germline V gene has CDR1 SGHVS and CDR2 FNYEAQ. CDR3 length: 15 residues.

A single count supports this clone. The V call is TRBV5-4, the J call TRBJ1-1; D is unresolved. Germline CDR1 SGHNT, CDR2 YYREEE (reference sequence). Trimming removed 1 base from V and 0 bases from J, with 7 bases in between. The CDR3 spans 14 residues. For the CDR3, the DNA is TGTGCCAGCAGCTTGAATCCGGTGAACACTGAAGCTTTCTTT. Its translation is CASSLNPVNTEAFF.